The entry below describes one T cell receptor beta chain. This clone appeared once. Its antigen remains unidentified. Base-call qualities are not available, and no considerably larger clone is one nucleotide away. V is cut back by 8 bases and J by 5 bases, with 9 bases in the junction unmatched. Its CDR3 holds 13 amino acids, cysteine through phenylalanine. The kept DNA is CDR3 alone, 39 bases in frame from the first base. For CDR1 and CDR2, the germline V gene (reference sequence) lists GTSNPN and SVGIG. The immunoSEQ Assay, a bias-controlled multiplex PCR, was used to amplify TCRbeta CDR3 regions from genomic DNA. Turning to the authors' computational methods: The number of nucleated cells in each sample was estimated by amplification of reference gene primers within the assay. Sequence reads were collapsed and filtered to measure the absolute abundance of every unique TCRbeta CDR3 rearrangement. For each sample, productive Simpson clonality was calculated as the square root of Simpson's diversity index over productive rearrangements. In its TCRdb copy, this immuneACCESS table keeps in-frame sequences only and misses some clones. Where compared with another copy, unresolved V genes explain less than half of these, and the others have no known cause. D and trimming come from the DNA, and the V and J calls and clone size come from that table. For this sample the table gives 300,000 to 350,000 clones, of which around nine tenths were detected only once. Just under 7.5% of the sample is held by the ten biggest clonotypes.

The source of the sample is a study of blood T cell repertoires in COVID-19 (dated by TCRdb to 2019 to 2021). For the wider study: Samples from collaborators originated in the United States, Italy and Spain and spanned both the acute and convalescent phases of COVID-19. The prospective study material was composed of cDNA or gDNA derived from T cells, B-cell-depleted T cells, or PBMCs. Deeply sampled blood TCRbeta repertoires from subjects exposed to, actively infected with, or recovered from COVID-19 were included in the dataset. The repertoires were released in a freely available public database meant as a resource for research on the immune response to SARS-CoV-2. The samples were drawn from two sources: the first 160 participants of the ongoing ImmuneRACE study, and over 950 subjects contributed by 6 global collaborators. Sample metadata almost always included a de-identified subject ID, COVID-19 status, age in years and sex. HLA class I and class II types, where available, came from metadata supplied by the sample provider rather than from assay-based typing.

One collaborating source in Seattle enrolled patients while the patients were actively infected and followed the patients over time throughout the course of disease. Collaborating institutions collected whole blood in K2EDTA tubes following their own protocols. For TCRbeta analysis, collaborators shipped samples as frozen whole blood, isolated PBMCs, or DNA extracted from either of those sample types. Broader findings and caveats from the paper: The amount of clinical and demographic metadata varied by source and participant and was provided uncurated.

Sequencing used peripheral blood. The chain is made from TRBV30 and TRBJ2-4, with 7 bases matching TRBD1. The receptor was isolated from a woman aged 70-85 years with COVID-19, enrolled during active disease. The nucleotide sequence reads TGTGCCCTACAGGGGCGCTCAGAAAACATTCAGTACTTC. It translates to CALQGRSENIQYF.